The clone carrying this TCR beta chain turned up a few times. CDR1 MGHRA and CDR2 YSYEKL come from the germline V gene. The CDR3 loop spans 16 amino acids. The ends lost 4 bases at V and 4 bases at J; junction bases unmatched: 11. Some clones are missing from TCRdb's copy, which holds only in-frame ones; the method was immunoSEQ multiplex PCR. The sample comprises tens of thousands of clones, more than 85% of which are singletons, and 6.5% to 9% rests with the top ten. The sample belongs to a study of T cell changes during pregnancy in multiple sclerosis. V is TRBV4-1 and J is TRBJ1-1; the match to TRBD1 covers 8 bases. Sequenced here: CD8+ T cells from peripheral blood mononuclear cells, sampled in the third trimester of pregnancy. This sequence originates from a female donor with multiple sclerosis, enrolled in a pregnancy study. The CDR3 region has the DNA TGCGCCAGCAGCCGAGGCCAGGGGGCTCCGGGCACTGAAGCTTTCTTT. Translation: CASSRGQGAPGTEAFF.